The 9 T cell receptor beta chains listed next were all sequenced from one sample in a study of T cells in Graves' hyperthyroidism and ophthalmopathy. The source material, RNA transcripts, was used to amplify TCR beta CDR3 regions. Primed by the HTBI set, a first-round RT-PCR was run on the TCR CDR3. TCRdb fed the multiplex PCR reads into MiXCR, producing one record per CDR3 protein. The table shows about 620,000 distinct CDR3 sequences, with roughly 16% occurring only once. The specimen was blood. The receptor source for this set is a woman aged 25 to 45 with Graves' hyperthyroidism.

This clonotype was counted only a few times. V and J are TRBV29-1 and TRBJ2-2; no firm D call. V dropped 0 bases and J dropped 3 bases, with 11 bases sitting between them. CDR3 length: 15 amino acids. Germline CDR1 is SQVTM and CDR2 is ANQGSEA. CDR3 protein: CSVEDQWTDTGELFF. As DNA, the CDR3 is TGCAGCGTTGAAGATCAATGGACCGACACCGGGGAGCTGTTTTTT.

This clonotype was detected only a few times. The gene calls are TRBV5-6 and TRBJ2-7; maybe TRBD1 (5 bases). V was shortened by 4 bases and J by 1 base, with 12 bases between the two germline ends. The germline V gene encodes CDR1 SGHDT and CDR2 YYEEEE. The CDR3 covers 14 residues. CDR3 sequence reads: CASSRPRQSYEQYF. The CDR3 DNA sequence: TGTGCCAGCAGCCGGCCGAGACAGTCCTACGAGCAGTACTTC.

This clonotype was detected ten times or more. The chain links TRBV7-9 to TRBJ2-7, with D possibly matching TRBD2 (6 bases). Trimming took 4 bases from V and 1 from J, leaving 14 bases between them. CDR3 length equals 15 residues. CDR1 is SEHNR, CDR2 FQNEAQ, per germline (reference sequence). For the CDR3, the DNA is TGTGCCAGCAGCTGGAGGGGCTTTGAGTCCTACGAGCAGTACTTC. As protein: CASSWRGFESYEQYF.

V and J are TRBV25-1 and TRBJ1-2; TRBD1 matches at 11 bases. In germline, CDR1 is MGHDK, CDR2 SYGVNS. The junction had 16 bases not matched to a gene; V was cut back by 3 bases and J by 4 bases. The CDR3 spans 19 residues. Here the CDR3 DNA reads TGTGCCAGCAGTGATTACCTCTTTTCCGGGACAGGGGGTAGCTATGGCTACACCTTC. This translates into CASSDYLFSGTGGSYGYTF.

Ten or more counts support this clonotype. The chain recombines TRBV12-3 or TRBV12-4 with TRBJ1-5; the D is unclear. V was shortened by 5 bases and J by 0 bases, with 17 bases between the two germline ends. The CDR3 is 17 residues long. The CDR3: CASSEVPARYSNQPQHF. CDR3 sequence (DNA): TGTGCCAGCAGTGAAGTCCCAGCTCGGTATAGCAATCAGCCCCAGCATTTT.

J is TRBJ2-1 and V is TRBV11-3; D gene uncertain. Germline CDR1 SGHNT, CDR2 YENEEA. The CDR3 contains 11 residues. The V end lost 0 bases, the J end lost 13 bases, and 7 bases lay between the germline ends. The CDR3 here is CASSLDTEQFF. CDR3 coding DNA: TGTGCCAGCAGCTTAGACACAGAACAGTTCTTC.

The table lists this clonotype with many counts. This chain links TRBV20-1 with TRBJ2-7; 9 nucleotides agree with TRBD2. CDR3 length equals 15 residues. Germline CDR1 reads DFQATT; CDR2 reads SNEGSKA (reference sequence). The V segment lost 3 bases and the J segment 2 bases; nucleotides outside the gene matches: 8. CDR3 region: CSASLTSGRPYEQYF. Written as DNA, the CDR3 is TGCAGTGCTAGCTTGACGAGCGGGAGGCCCTACGAGCAGTACTTC.

This clonotype was found a few times. V usage is TRBV11-2 and J usage is TRBJ2-6; the match to TRBD1 covers 8 bases. After removal of 1 base from V and 0 bases from J, the junction contained 5 bases not matched to a gene. In germline, CDR1 is SGHAT, CDR2 FQNNGV. This CDR3 comprises 18 residues. In nucleotides, the CDR3 is TGTGCCAGCAGCTTAGTGACAGGGGCTCGCTCTGGGGCCAACGTCCTGACTTTC. Encoded protein: CASSLVTGARSGANVLTF. Using reference TRBV11-2 and TRBJ2-6 for the parts outside the CDR3, the full variable domain is EAGVAQSPRYKIIEKRQSVAFWCNPISGHATLYWYQQILGQGPKLLIQFQNNGVVDDSQLPKDRFSAERLKGVDSTLKIQPAKLEDSAVYLCASSLVTGARSGANVLTFGAGSRLTVL.

This clonotype was recorded many times. The chain employs TRBV5-6 and TRBJ2-1; the D gene is possibly TRBD1 (6 bases). Trimming cost V 0 bases and J 10 bases, with 11 bases left between them. CDR1 is SGHDT, CDR2 YYEEEE, per germline. The CDR3 runs 13 residues. The CDR3 nucleotides read TGTGCCAGCAGCTTGGCCTGGACAGACGAGCAGTTCTTC. Protein product: CASSLAWTDEQFF.